These 8 T cell receptor beta chains were sequenced from one sample in a study of blood T cell repertoires in COVID-19. Produced via immunoSEQ multiplex PCR; TCRdb's table is partial and in-frame only. This table holds roughly 260,000 clones, approximately 89% found once. Sequencing was performed on peripheral blood. The receptors were gathered from a woman aged 50 to 65 with acute or convalescent COVID-19.

V usage is TRBV28 and J usage is TRBJ2-2, with D possibly matching TRBD1 (6 bases). CDR1 MDHEN and CDR2 SYDVKM come from the germline V gene. Deletions cut 5 bases from V and 7 bases from J, with 17 bases between. This CDR3 has 15 amino acids. The CDR3 reads CASSHRTGWDGELFF. The CDR3 DNA sequence: TGTGCCAGCAGTCACCGCACAGGGTGGGACGGGGAGCTGTTTTTT.

In DNA, the CDR3 is TGTGCCAGCAGCTTGGGTTATCGGTCCCACACCGGGGAGCTGTTTTTT. Protein product: CASSLGYRSHTGELFF. The gene calls are TRBV5-4 and TRBJ2-2; no reliable D call. Germline lookup yields CDR1 SGHNT and CDR2 YYREEE (reference sequence). V was shortened by 0 bases and J by 3 bases, with 12 bases between the two germline ends. This CDR3 is built from 16 residues. Filled out from reference TRBV5-4 and TRBJ2-2, the complete variable domain reads ETGVTQSPTHLIKTRGQQVTLRCSSQSGHNTVSWYQQALGQGPQFIFQYYREEENGRGNFPPRFSGLQFPNYSSELNVNALELDDSALYLCASSLGYRSHTGELFFGEGSRLTVL.

This chain uses TRBV9 with TRBJ2-1, with D maybe TRBD2 (6 bases). The CDR3 loop spans 17 amino acids. V dropped 4 bases and J dropped 0 bases, with 17 bases sitting between them. Germline V gene sequence: CDR1 SGDLS, CDR2 YYNGEE. CDR3 amino acids: CASSLSPRSGSYNEQFF. CDR3 sequence (DNA): TGTGCCAGCAGCCTTAGCCCTCGTAGCGGCTCCTACAATGAGCAGTTCTTC.

The chain has TRBV29-1 and TRBJ1-1, with no clear D. V was trimmed by 3 bases and J by 3 bases, leaving 11 bases between them. Germline CDR1 SQVTM, CDR2 ANQGSEA. This CDR3 has 13 amino acids. The CDR3 loop reads CSVDFGRDTEAFF. CDR3 sequence (DNA): TGCAGCGTTGACTTTGGGAGGGACACTGAAGCTTTCTTT.

This chain joins TRBV7-2 and TRBJ2-3, with TRBD2 as a possible D gene (6 bases). V lost 1 base and J 2 bases, leaving 13 bases between the germline ends. CDR1 is SGHTA and CDR2 is FQGNSA in the germline V gene. The CDR3 runs 16 residues. The CDR3 DNA follows: TGTGCCAGCAGCTTAGGGGGGTGGGACTCCACAGATACGCAGTATTTT. This sequence encodes CASSLGGWDSTDTQYF.

The J gene is TRBJ2-3, the V gene TRBV2, with D possibly being TRBD1 (6 bases). The V and J ends lost 2 bases and 10 bases respectively, with 16 bases between them. Germline values: CDR1 SNHLY, CDR2 FYNNEI. The CDR3 sequence is 14 residues long. The CDR3 bases are TGTGCCAGCAGTGAACCCCTACAGGGTCCGCCGCAGTATTTT. It specifies CASSEPLQGPPQYF.

The J gene is TRBJ1-2, the V gene TRBV28; 8 bases fit TRBD1. The germline V gene has CDR1 MDHEN and CDR2 SYDVKM. The CDR3 length is 13 residues. J lost 4 bases, V lost 10 bases, and 8 bases had no gene match. This chain's CDR3 is CATDPGQVYGYTF. The CDR3 DNA reads TGTGCCACCGATCCGGGACAGGTCTATGGCTACACCTTC.

This CDR3 reads CASSRDRAGELFF. The CDR3 DNA follows: TGCGCCAGCAGCCGTGACAGGGCCGGGGAGCTGTTTTTT. The rearrangement uses TRBV5-1 and TRBJ2-2, with TRBD1 matching 7 bases. J gave up 6 bases and V 4 bases, and 3 bases lay outside the gene matches. Looked up from germline, CDR1 is SGHRS and CDR2 is YFSETQ. The CDR3 is made up of 13 amino acids. Looking up the rest from reference TRBV5-1 and TRBJ2-2 gives the full variable domain: KAGVTQTPRYLIKTRGQQVTLSCSPISGHRSVSWYQQTPGQGLQFLFEYFSETQRNKGNFPGRFSGRQFSNSRSEMNVSTLELGDSALYLCASSRDRAGELFFGEGSRLTVL.